The next 7 T cell receptor beta chains were all read from a single sample in a study of molecular identifiers for immune sequencing clone quantification (dated 2018 in TCRdb). Library prep was done by PCR. Sequencing instrument: NextSeq 500. The public reads were quality trimmed at Q25 with fastp and then assembled into clones with MiXCR by TCRdb, keeping productive beta chains. CDR3 protein sequences are deduplicated, and each keeps its most common genes and DNA. The sample has about 320,000 distinct CDR3 sequences on record, 24% of them singletons. 0.74% of the sample is held by the ten biggest clonotypes. The sample taken for sequencing was naive CD8+ T cells from blood, with Jurkat cell RNA spiked in. The cell subset or site label of this sample denotes: FACS-sorted CD8+CD4-CCR7+CD45RA+ naive T cells. These receptors were taken from a human donor in good health. Some libraries in this study had Jurkat cell RNA spiked in.

In this sample, this clonotype turned up a few times. In DNA, the CDR3 is TGTGCCAGCAGCCTCAACAGGGGTAGCGCCTACGAGCAGTACTTC. It specifies CASSLNRGSAYEQYF. The chain carries TRBV11-1 and TRBJ2-7; 7 bases align to TRBD1. This CDR3 contains 15 residues. Germline trimming cut 5 bases from V and 2 bases from J; bases unmatched to any gene: 9. The germline V gene has CDR1 SGHAT and CDR2 FQDESV (reference sequence).

This clonotype was seen a single time. The germline gene is not matched at one end of the junction; a read error may be the cause. Here the CDR3 DNA reads TGTGCCAGCAGCCCGGCTGTGGCCTACGAGCGGTACTTC. This sequence encodes CASSPAVAYERYF. The genes are TRBV7-9 and TRBJ2-7; D remains unclear. The CDR3 consists of 13 residues. Looked up from germline, CDR1 is SEHNR and CDR2 is FQNEAQ (reference sequence).

This clonotype was picked up many times. The rearrangement uses TRBV7-9 and TRBJ2-5; possibly TRBD2 for D (5 bases). The CDR3 spans 14 residues. V was cut by 5 bases and J by 3 bases, with 13 bases left in between. The V gene's germline CDR1 is SEHNR and CDR2 FQNEAQ (reference sequence). The CDR3: CASSHPFGEETQYF. Here the CDR3 DNA reads TGTGCCAGCAGCCACCCGTTCGGGGAAGAGACCCAGTACTTC.

V is TRBV28 and J is TRBJ2-7, with TRBD1 matching 8 bases. The V gene's germline CDR1 is MDHEN and CDR2 SYDVKM. The trim removed 4 bases at V and 4 bases at J, leaving 15 bases unmatched. The CDR3 runs to 17 residues. CDR3 loop: CASSSLYLDRGEYEQYF. DNA for the CDR3: TGTGCCAGCAGTTCATTATACCTCGACAGGGGCGAGTACGAGCAGTACTTC.

This clonotype was seen a handful of times. The chain combines TRBV12-5 with TRBJ1-1; 8 nucleotides align to TRBD1. CDR1 is LGHNT, CDR2 FRNRAP, per germline. The ends lost 6 bases at V and 1 base at J; junction bases unmatched: 4. The CDR3 spans 14 residues. DNA for the CDR3: TGTGCTAGTGGCCCCGGACAGGGGAACACTGAAGCTTTCTTT. Protein sequence: CASGPGQGNTEAFF. The variable domain in full, with the rest retrieved from reference TRBV12-5 and TRBJ1-1, is DARVTQTPRHKVTEMGQEVTMRCQPILGHNTVFWYRQTMMQGLELLAYFRNRAPLDDSGMPKDRFSAEMPDATLATLKIQPSEPRDSAVYFCASGPGQGNTEAFFGQGTRLTVV.

This clonotype was counted once. A read error may explain this, as a much larger clone is one base away. CDR3 in DNA: TGTGCCAGCAGTTACAACCCGAGCGGCAAGCAGTACTTC. Its protein is CASSYNPSGKQYF. This chain links TRBV6-5 with TRBJ2-7; D possibly corresponds to TRBD2 (5 bases). CDR3 length: 13 amino acids. CDR1 MNHEY and CDR2 SVGAGI come from the germline V gene. Trimming stripped 2 bases from V and 8 bases from J, with 13 bases between.

On this clonotype: A single base separates this from a much larger clone, so it may be a read error. The chain combines TRBV29-1 with TRBJ2-7; TRBD2 might be the D (5 bases). Germline CDR1 and CDR2: SQVTM and ANQGSEA. The CDR3 is made up of 12 amino acids. CDR3 region: CSVVVEGYGQYF. The CDR3 DNA follows: TGCAGCGTTGTGGTCGAGGGCTACGGGCAGTACTTC.